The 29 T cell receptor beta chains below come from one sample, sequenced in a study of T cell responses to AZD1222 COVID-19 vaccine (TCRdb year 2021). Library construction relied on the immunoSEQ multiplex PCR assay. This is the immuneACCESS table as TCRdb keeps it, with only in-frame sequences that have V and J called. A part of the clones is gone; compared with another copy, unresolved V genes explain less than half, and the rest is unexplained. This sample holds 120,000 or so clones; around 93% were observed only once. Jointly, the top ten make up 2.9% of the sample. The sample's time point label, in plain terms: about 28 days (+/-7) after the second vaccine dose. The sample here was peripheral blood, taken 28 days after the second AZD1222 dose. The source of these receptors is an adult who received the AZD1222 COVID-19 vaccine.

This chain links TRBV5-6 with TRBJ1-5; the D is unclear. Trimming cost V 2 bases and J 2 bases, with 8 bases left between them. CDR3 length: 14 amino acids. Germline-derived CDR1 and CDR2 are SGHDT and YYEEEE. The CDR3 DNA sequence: TGTGCCAGCAGCTTCTTCAGCGGCAATCAGCCCCAGCATTTT. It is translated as CASSFFSGNQPQHF.

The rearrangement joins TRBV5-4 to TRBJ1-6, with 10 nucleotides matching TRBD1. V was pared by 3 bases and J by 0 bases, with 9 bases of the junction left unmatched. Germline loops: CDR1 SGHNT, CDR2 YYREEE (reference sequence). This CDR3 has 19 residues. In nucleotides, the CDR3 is TGTGCCAGCAGCTCAGCGGGACAGGGGCCGGGCTCCTATAATTCACCCCTCCACTTT. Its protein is CASSSAGQGPGSYNSPLHF. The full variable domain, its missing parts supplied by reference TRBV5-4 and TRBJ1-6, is ETGVTQSPTHLIKTRGQQVTLRCSSQSGHNTVSWYQQALGQGPQFIFQYYREEENGRGNFPPRFSGLQFPNYSSELNVNALELDDSALYLCASSSAGQGPGSYNSPLHFGNGTRLTVT.

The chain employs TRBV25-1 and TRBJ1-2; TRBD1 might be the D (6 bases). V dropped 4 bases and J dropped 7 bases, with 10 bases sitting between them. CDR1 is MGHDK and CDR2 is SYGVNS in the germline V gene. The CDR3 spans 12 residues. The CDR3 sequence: CASSVGASGYTF. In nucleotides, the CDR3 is TGTGCCAGCAGTGTGGGGGCGAGTGGCTACACCTTC.

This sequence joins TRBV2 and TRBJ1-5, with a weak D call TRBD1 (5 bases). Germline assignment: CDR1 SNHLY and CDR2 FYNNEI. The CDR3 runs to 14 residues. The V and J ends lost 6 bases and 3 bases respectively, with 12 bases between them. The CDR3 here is CASRGQVPNQPQHF. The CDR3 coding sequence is TGTGCCAGCAGAGGACAAGTACCCAATCAGCCCCAGCATTTT. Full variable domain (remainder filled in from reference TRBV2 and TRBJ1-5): EPEVTQTPSHQVTQMGQEVILRCVPISNHLYFYWYRQILGQKVEFLVSFYNNEISEKSEIFDDQFSVERPDGSNFTLKIRSTKLEDSAMYFCASRGQVPNQPQHFGDGTRLSIL.

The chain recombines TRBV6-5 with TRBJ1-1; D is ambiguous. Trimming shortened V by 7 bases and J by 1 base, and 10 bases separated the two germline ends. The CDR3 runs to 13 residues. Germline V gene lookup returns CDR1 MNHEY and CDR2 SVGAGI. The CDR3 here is CASKLQQNTEAFF. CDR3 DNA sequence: TGTGCCAGCAAGTTACAGCAGAACACTGAAGCTTTCTTT.

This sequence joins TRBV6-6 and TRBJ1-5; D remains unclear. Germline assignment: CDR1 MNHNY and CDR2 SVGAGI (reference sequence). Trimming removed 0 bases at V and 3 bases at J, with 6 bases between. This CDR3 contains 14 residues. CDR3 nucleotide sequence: TGTGCCAGCAGTTACTCGAATTTCAATCAGCCCCAGCATTTT. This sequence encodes CASSYSNFNQPQHF.

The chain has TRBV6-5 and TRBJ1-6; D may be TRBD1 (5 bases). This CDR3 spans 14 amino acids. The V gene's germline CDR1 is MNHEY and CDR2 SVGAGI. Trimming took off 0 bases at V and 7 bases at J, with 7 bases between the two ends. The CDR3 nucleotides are TGTGCCAGCAGTTACTCGACAGAAAATTCACCCCTCCACTTT. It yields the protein CASSYSTENSPLHF.

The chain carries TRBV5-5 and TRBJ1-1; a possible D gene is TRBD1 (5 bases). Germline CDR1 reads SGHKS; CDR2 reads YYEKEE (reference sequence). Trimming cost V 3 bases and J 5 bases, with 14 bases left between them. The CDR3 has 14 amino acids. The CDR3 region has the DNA TGTGCCAGCAGCTCCTCCTCGAGACAGACTGAAGCTTTCTTT. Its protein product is CASSSSSRQTEAFF.

The CDR3 protein is CASSEEAGGIDTQYF. The CDR3 nucleotides read TGTGCCAGCAGTGAAGAGGCAGGGGGCATAGATACGCAGTATTTT. The chain has TRBV6-1 and TRBJ2-3, with 8 bases that match TRBD1. Trimming at V came to 1 base and at J to 5 bases, leaving 5 bases not matched to a gene. Looked up from germline, CDR1 is MNHNS and CDR2 is SASEGT. This CDR3 has 15 amino acids.

The CDR3 is CASSSGQGFQETQYF. Written as DNA, the CDR3 is TGTGCCAGCAGCTCGGGACAGGGTTTCCAAGAGACCCAGTACTTC. The chain has TRBV5-4 and TRBJ2-5; 9 nucleotides align to TRBD1. The V gene end was trimmed by 3 bases and the J gene end by 1 base; junction bases not matched to a gene: 4. The CDR3 totals 15 residues. Germline V gene data show CDR1 as SGHNT and CDR2 as YYREEE (reference sequence).

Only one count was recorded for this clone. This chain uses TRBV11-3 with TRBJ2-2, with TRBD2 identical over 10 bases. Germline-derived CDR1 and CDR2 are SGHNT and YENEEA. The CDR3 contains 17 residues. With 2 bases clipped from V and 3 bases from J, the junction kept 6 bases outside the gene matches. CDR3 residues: CASSLRAGTSDTGELFF. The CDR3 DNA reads TGTGCCAGCAGCTTACGGGCCGGGACTAGCGACACCGGGGAGCTGTTTTTT. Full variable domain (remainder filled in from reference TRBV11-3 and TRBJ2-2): EAGVVQSPRYKIIEKKQPVAFWCNPISGHNTLYWYLQNLGQGPELLIRYENEEAVDDSQLPKDRFSAERLKGVDSTLKIQPAELGDSAVYLCASSLRAGTSDTGELFFGEGSRLTVL.

The DNA for the CDR3 is TGTGCCAGCAGCCAAGATTTCTCCAGGGCGGGTCGCTCCTACGAGCAGTACTTC. This encodes CASSQDFSRAGRSYEQYF. The rearrangement links TRBV4-2 to TRBJ2-7; D is possibly TRBD1 or TRBD2 (5 bases each). The V and J ends lost 0 bases and 0 bases respectively, with 18 bases between them. In germline, CDR1 is LGHNA, CDR2 YNFKEQ. The CDR3 sequence is 18 residues long.

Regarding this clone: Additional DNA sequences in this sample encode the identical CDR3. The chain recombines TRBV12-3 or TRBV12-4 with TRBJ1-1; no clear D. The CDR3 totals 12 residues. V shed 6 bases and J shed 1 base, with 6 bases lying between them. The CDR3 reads CASSQKNTEAFF. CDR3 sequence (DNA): TGTGCCAGCAGCCAAAAGAACACTGAAGCTTTCTTT.

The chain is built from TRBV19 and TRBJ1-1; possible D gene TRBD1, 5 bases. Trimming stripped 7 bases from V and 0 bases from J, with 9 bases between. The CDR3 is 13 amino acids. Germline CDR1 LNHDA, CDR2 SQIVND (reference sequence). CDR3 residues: CASKGAMNTEAFF. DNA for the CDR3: TGTGCCAGTAAAGGGGCGATGAACACTGAAGCTTTCTTT.

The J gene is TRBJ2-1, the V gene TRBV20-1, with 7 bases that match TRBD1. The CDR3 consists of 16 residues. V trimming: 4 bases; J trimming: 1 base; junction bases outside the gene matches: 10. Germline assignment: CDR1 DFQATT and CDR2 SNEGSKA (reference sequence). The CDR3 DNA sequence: TGCAGTGCTAATGAGGGGGCCTCACCTTCCTACAATGAGCAGTTCTTC. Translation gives CSANEGASPSYNEQFF.

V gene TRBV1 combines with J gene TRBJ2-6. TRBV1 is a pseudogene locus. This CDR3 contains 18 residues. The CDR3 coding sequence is TGCACCAGCAGCCCCCGTTGTTTATGCACAAAGCGGGCCAACGTCCTGACTTTC. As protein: CTSSPRCLCTKRANVLTF.

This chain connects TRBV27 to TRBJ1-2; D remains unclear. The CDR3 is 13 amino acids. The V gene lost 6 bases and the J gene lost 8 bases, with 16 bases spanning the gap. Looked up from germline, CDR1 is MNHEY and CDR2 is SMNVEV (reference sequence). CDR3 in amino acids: CASRSLGLQGYTF. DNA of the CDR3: TGTGCCAGCAGGTCTTTGGGGTTACAAGGCTACACCTTC.

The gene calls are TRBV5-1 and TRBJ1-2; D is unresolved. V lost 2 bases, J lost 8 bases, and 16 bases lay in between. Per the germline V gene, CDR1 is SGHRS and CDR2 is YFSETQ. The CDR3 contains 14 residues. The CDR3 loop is CASSFLPGDVGYTF. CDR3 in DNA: TGCGCCAGCAGCTTTTTGCCCGGGGATGTAGGCTACACCTTC.

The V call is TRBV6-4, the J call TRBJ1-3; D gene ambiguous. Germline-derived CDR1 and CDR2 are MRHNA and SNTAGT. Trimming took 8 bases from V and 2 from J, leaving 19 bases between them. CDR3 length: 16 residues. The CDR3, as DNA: TGTGCCAGCCCCCTGGGCGAGGGTTTCACTGGAAACACCATATATTTT. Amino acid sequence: CASPLGEGFTGNTIYF.

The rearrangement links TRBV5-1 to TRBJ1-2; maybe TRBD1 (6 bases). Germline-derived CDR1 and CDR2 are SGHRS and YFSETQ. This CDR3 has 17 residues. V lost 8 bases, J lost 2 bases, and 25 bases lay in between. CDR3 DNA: TGCGCCAGTCAGCTTGGGGGCGCAGGAAGGGGGAACTATGGCTACACCTTC. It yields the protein CASQLGGAGRGNYGYTF.

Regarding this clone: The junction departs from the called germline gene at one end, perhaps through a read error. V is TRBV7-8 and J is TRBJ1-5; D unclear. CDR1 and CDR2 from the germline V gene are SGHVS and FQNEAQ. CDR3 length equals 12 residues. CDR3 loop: CASSLDRDPLDF. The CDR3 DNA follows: TGTGCCAGCAGCTTAGATCGAGATCCCCTGGATTTT.

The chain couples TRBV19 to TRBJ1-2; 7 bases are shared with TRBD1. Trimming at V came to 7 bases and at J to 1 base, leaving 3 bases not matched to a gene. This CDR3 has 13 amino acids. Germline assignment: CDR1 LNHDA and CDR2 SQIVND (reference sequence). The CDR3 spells CASNRDSNYGYTF. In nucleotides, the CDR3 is TGTGCCAGTAACAGGGACAGTAACTATGGCTACACCTTC.

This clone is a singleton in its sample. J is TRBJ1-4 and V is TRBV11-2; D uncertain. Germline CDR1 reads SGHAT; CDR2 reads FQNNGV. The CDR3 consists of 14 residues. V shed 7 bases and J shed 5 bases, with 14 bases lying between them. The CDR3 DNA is TGTGCCAGCACCCGGGCCGGGGTGAATGAAAAACTGTTTTTT. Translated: CASTRAGVNEKLFF.

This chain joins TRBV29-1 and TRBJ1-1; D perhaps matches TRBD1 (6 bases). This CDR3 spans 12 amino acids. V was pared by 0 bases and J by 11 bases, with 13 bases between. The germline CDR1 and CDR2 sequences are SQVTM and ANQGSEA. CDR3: CSVEDLEGGAFF. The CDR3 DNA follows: TGCAGCGTTGAAGATCTTGAGGGGGGGGCTTTCTTT.

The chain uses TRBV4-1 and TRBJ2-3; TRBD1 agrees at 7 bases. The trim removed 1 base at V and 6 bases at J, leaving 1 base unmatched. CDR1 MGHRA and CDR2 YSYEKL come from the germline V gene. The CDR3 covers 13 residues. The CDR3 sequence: CASSQVQGDTQYF. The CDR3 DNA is TGCGCCAGCAGCCAAGTACAGGGGGATACGCAGTATTTT.

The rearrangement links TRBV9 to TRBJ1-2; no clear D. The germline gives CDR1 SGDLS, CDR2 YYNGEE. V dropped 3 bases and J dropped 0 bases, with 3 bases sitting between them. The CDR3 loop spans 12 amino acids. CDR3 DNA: TGTGCCAGCAGCGCATCTAACTATGGCTACACCTTC. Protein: CASSASNYGYTF.

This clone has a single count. This chain's CDR3 is CASSLDGASGYEQYF. DNA for the CDR3: TGTGCCAGCAGCTTAGATGGAGCTAGCGGCTACGAGCAGTACTTC. The chain combines TRBV11-3 with TRBJ2-7; 7 bases are shared with TRBD2. J was trimmed by 3 bases and V by 0 bases; bases with no gene match: 5. The germline gives CDR1 SGHNT, CDR2 YENEEA. The CDR3 totals 15 residues. The variable domain in full, with the rest retrieved from reference TRBV11-3 and TRBJ2-7, is EAGVVQSPRYKIIEKKQPVAFWCNPISGHNTLYWYLQNLGQGPELLIRYENEEAVDDSQLPKDRFSAERLKGVDSTLKIQPAELGDSAVYLCASSLDGASGYEQYFGPGTRLTVT.

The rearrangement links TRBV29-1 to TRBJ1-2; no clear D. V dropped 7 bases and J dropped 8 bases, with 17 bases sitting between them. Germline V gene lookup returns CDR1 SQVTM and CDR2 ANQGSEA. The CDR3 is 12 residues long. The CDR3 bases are TGCAGCGGCCCCAACAAAGGGTCAGGCTACACCTTC. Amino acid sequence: CSGPNKGSGYTF.

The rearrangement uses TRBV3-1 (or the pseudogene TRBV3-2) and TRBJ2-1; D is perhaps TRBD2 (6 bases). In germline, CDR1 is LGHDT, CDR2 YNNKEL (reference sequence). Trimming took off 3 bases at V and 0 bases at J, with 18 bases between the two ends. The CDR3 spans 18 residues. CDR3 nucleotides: TGTGCCAGCAGCCATCTAGCGCACCGCAGAAGCTCCTACAATGAGCAGTTCTTC. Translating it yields CASSHLAHRRSSYNEQFF.